These 4 T cell receptor beta chains share one sample of origin, sequenced in a study of blood T cell repertoires in COVID-19. Produced via immunoSEQ multiplex PCR; TCRdb's table is partial and in-frame only. This sample has some 160,000 clones, with more than 80% found just once. The sequenced sample was peripheral blood. Receptors were obtained from a woman aged 55-69 years with active COVID-19.

The rearrangement uses TRBV6-2 or TRBV6-3 and TRBJ2-4, with TRBD2 matching over 8 bases. Germline V gene sequence: CDR1 MNHEY, CDR2 SVGEGT. V lost 6 bases, J lost 3 bases, and 7 bases stayed unmatched. The CDR3 has 15 amino acids. DNA of the CDR3: TGTGCCAGCAGCCCTCCGGGACTAGACAAAAACATTCAGTACTTC. This codes for CASSPPGLDKNIQYF.

The J gene is TRBJ1-6, the V gene TRBV9; 10 nucleotides agree with TRBD1. This CDR3 contains 17 residues. V gave up 3 bases and J gave up 2 bases; unmatched junction bases: 5. Germline CDR1 reads SGDLS; CDR2 reads YYNGEE. CDR3 amino acids: CASSEGQGIPYNSPLHF. The CDR3 nucleotides read TGTGCCAGCAGCGAGGGACAGGGGATCCCCTATAATTCACCCCTCCACTTT.

For the CDR3, the DNA is TGTGCCAGCAGTTTAAGCAACACAGATACGCAGTATTTT. This codes for CASSLSNTDTQYF. The rearrangement links TRBV12-3 or TRBV12-4 to TRBJ2-3, with D uncertain. The CDR3 is 13 residues long. Trimming took off 2 bases at V and 2 bases at J, with 5 bases between the two ends.

The chain carries TRBV28 and TRBJ1-3; 11 bases line up with TRBD1. The CDR3 extends over 17 amino acids. Per germline, CDR1 MDHEN and CDR2 SYDVKM. Trimming cost V 5 bases and J 0 bases; bases outside gene matches: 6. CDR3 residues: CASSPAGTGGSGNTIYF. The CDR3 DNA follows: TGTGCCAGCAGTCCCGCCGGGACAGGGGGCTCTGGAAACACCATATATTTT.